These 18 T cell receptor beta chains came from one sample sequenced in a study of neurological immune-mediated disorders. Each CDR3 protein is one row after TCRdb ran MiXCR on the 5' RACE reads. The profile shows about 70,000 distinct CDR3 sequences, roughly 3% of them singletons. Sequencing was performed on PBMCs. Receptors originate from a woman between 50 and 59 years old with multiple sclerosis.

This clonotype has at least ten counts. The gene calls are TRBV2 and TRBJ2-4; D not certain. CDR3 size: 15 residues. Deletions cut 5 bases from V and 0 bases from J, with 11 bases between. Per the germline V gene, CDR1 is SNHLY and CDR2 is FYNNEI. In DNA, the CDR3 is TGTGCCAGCAGTCCTCTTGGGGTAGCCAAAAACATTCAGTACTTC. As protein: CASSPLGVAKNIQYF.

At least ten counts were recorded for this clonotype. This chain uses TRBV28 with TRBJ1-1; D is unclear. Deletions cut 10 bases from V and 10 bases from J, with 13 bases between. Per germline, CDR1 MDHEN and CDR2 SYDVKM. The CDR3 is 10 amino acids. The CDR3 coding sequence is TGTGCCACCGAACGGCGAGGAGCTTTCTTT. Translated: CATERRGAFF.

This clonotype was picked up many times. Since a much larger clone is just one base distant, this may be a read error. This chain links TRBV4-3 with TRBJ1-3; D remains unclear. CDR3 length: 15 amino acids. Germline assignment: CDR1 LGHNA and CDR2 YSLEER. DNA of the CDR3: TGCGCCAGCAGCCCACAGCACCTCTCTGGAAAAACCATATATTTT. It is translated as CASSPQHLSGKTIYF.

Ten or more counts support this clonotype. In DNA, the CDR3 is TGCAGTGCGGCCCCTGGATCGGGCACCGGGGAGCTGTTTTTT. As protein: CSAAPGSGTGELFF. The rearrangement uses TRBV20-1 and TRBJ2-2; D not resolved. This CDR3 is built from 14 residues. Trimming stripped 6 bases from V and 4 bases from J, with 15 bases between. The V gene's germline CDR1 is DFQATT and CDR2 SNEGSKA (reference sequence).

This clonotype was counted ten times or more. This chain joins TRBV20-1 and TRBJ1-5; perhaps TRBD1 as D (5 bases). CDR1 and CDR2 (germline): DFQATT, SNEGSKA (reference sequence). The CDR3 spans 14 residues. The V gene lost 6 bases and the J gene lost 5 bases, with 17 bases spanning the gap. The CDR3 reads CSATPQTGYQPQHF. The DNA of the CDR3 is TGCAGTGCCACCCCCCAAACAGGCTATCAGCCCCAGCATTTT.

This clonotype was seen many times. The rearrangement links TRBV5-6 to TRBJ1-2, with D perhaps matching TRBD1 (5 bases). V shed 4 bases and J shed 4 bases, with 20 bases lying between them. The V gene's germline CDR1 is SGHDT and CDR2 YYEEEE. The CDR3 runs 16 residues. For the CDR3, the DNA is TGTGCCAGCAGCAGAGTCGCAGGGATAAGTAGCTATGGCTACACCTTC. Amino acid sequence: CASSRVAGISSYGYTF.

This clonotype was detected many times. V and J are TRBV6-6 and TRBJ2-1; the match to TRBD2 covers 11 bases. Per germline, CDR1 MNHNY and CDR2 SVGAGI (reference sequence). Trimming removed 5 bases from V and 6 bases from J; junction bases left unmatched: 3. This CDR3 contains 14 residues. CDR3 coding DNA: TGTGCCAGCAGTATTAGCGGGAGGGCCAATGAGCAGTTCTTC. This codes for CASSISGRANEQFF.

The V and J genes are TRBV20-1 and TRBJ2-3; no clear D gene. The V and J ends lost 8 bases and 10 bases respectively, with 7 bases between them. This CDR3 is 8 amino acids long. The germline V gene has CDR1 DFQATT and CDR2 SNEGSKA (reference sequence). This chain's CDR3 is CSPHPQYF. CDR3 sequence (DNA): TGCAGTCCACATCCGCAGTATTTT.

In its sample, this clonotype was seen many times. The CDR3 region is CASSSRPGSDSPLHF. For the CDR3, the DNA is TGTGCCAGCAGCTCCCGGCCCGGGTCGGATTCACCCCTCCACTTT. J is TRBJ1-6 and V is TRBV7-8; D is undetermined. The CDR3 totals 15 residues. Germline V gene sequence: CDR1 SGHVS, CDR2 FQNEAQ. The V gene lost 4 bases and the J gene lost 8 bases, with 15 bases spanning the gap.

In its sample, this clonotype was seen many times. The CDR3 loop is CASSPTRPGGSSGNTIYF. CDR3 nucleotides: TGTGCCAGCTCACCAACCCGCCCGGGGGGCTCCTCTGGAAACACCATATATTTT. The gene calls are TRBV18 and TRBJ1-3; D might be TRBD1 (6 bases). There are 18 residues in the CDR3. Germline-derived CDR1 and CDR2 are KGHSH and LQKENI. Trimming left V 2 bases short and J 0 bases short, with 17 bases between.

This clonotype was seen repeatedly, ten times or more. The chain has TRBV4-3 and TRBJ1-2; D is possibly TRBD1 (6 bases). Germline V gives CDR1 LGHNA, CDR2 YSLEER. This CDR3 has 15 amino acids. V was cut by 4 bases and J by 0 bases, with 12 bases left in between. CDR3 in DNA: TGCGCCAGCAGCCGGACAGTTCGAGCTAACTATGGCTACACCTTC. It specifies CASSRTVRANYGYTF.

Many counts were recorded for this clonotype. The chain carries TRBV7-2 and TRBJ1-2; 7 bases match TRBD1. The CDR3 is 13 amino acids. CDR1 and CDR2 (germline): SGHTA, FQGNSA. J gave up 4 bases and V 3 bases, and 2 bases lay outside the gene matches. The CDR3 is CASSLGTAYGYTF. The CDR3 DNA follows: TGTGCCAGCAGCTTGGGGACAGCCTATGGCTACACCTTC.

This clonotype has a count of ten or more. The V and J genes are TRBV12-3 or TRBV12-4 and TRBJ2-1; either TRBD1 or TRBD2 may supply D (6 bases each). The V and J ends lost 7 bases and 6 bases respectively, with 13 bases between them. This CDR3 comprises 13 residues. The CDR3 region has the DNA TGTGCCAGCAATTATGGGGGGCTCAATGAGCAGTTCTTC. It encodes CASNYGGLNEQFF.

This clonotype occurred many times. The genes are TRBV28 and TRBJ2-1; tentative D call: TRBD1 (6 bases). Germline V gives CDR1 MDHEN, CDR2 SYDVKM. The CDR3 is 15 residues long. Deletions cut 6 bases from V and 0 bases from J, with 12 bases between. Here the CDR3 reads CASRSGTLSYNEQFF. CDR3 nucleotide sequence: TGTGCCAGCAGATCCGGGACACTCTCCTACAATGAGCAGTTCTTC.

At least ten counts were recorded for this clonotype. The chain carries TRBV6-5 and TRBJ1-2, with 7 bases matching TRBD1. Germline lookup yields CDR1 MNHEY and CDR2 SVGAGI. There are 13 residues in the CDR3. The V and J ends lost 6 bases and 1 base, in that order; junction bases with no gene match: 2. The CDR3 spells CASRTGRNYGYTF. CDR3 nucleotides: TGTGCCAGCAGGACAGGGCGTAACTATGGCTACACCTTC.

This clonotype was detected a few times. This may come from a read error, since a much larger clone is one base off. V and J are TRBV7-9 and TRBJ1-5; possible D gene TRBD1, 6 bases. The CDR3 covers 15 residues. Germline V gives CDR1 SEHNR, CDR2 FQNEAQ (reference sequence). CDR3 sequence reads: CASSLQGGGNQPQNF. CDR3 in DNA: TGTGCCAGCAGCTTACAGGGTGGGGGCAATCAGCCCCAGAATTTT.

At least ten counts were recorded for this clonotype. The chain recombines TRBV5-1 with TRBJ2-7; 16 bases line up with TRBD2. Germline CDR1 is SGHRS and CDR2 is YFSETQ. The CDR3 has 17 amino acids. J gave up 2 bases and V 0 bases, and 2 bases lay outside the gene matches. This CDR3 reads CASSLAGTSGRAYEQYF. As DNA, the CDR3 is TGCGCCAGCAGCTTGGCCGGGACTAGCGGGAGGGCCTACGAGCAGTACTTC.

Ten or more counts support this clonotype. The genes are TRBV5-1 and TRBJ2-2, with 9 bases that match TRBD1. Unmatched junction bases numbered 6, after V lost 2 bases and J lost 4 bases. The germline CDR1 and CDR2 sequences are SGHRS and YFSETQ. The CDR3 is made up of 16 amino acids. CDR3 protein: CASSFLRDRATGELFF. DNA for the CDR3: TGCGCCAGCAGCTTCCTCCGGGACAGGGCCACCGGGGAGCTGTTTTTT.